This T cell receptor beta chain derives from a study of blood T cell repertoires in COVID-19 (dated by TCRdb to the early 2020s). Background on the whole study: The collaborator samples originated in the United States, Italy and Spain and spanned the acute and convalescent phases of COVID-19. Samples were obtained from the ongoing ImmuneRACE study (first 160 participants) and from 1,254 subjects provided by 6 global collaborators. The material from the prospective study consisted of cDNA or gDNA derived from T cells, B-cell-depleted T cells, or PBMCs. The dataset comprised deeply sampled blood TCRbeta repertoires from subjects exposed to, actively infected with, or recovered from COVID-19. Sample metadata almost always included a de-identified subject ID, COVID-19 status, age in years and sex. Where HLA class I and class II types were available, the types were taken from metadata supplied by the sample provider, not from assay-based typing. The repertoires were released in a freely available public database intended as a resource for research on the immune response to SARS-CoV-2. What the authors observed across the whole study: How much clinical and demographic metadata was included differed by source and by participant, and the metadata was provided uncurated.

Its CDR3 holds 13 amino acids, cysteine through phenylalanine. This entry keeps only the CDR3 DNA: 39 bases, framed from base 1. Trimming takes 4 bases from V and 1 base from J, and the germline ends sit 7 bases apart. As encoded in the germline V gene, CDR1 is SGHAT while CDR2 is FQNNGV. About this clone: It lacks a known antigen. No much larger clonotype is one base removed from it; base qualities were not supplied.

Each collaborating institution followed its own protocols to collect whole blood in K2EDTA tubes. Collaborator samples were shipped for TCRbeta analysis as frozen whole blood, isolated PBMCs, or DNA extracted from either sample type. TCRbeta CDR3 regions were amplified from genomic DNA by means of the immunoSEQ Assay, a bias-controlled multiplex PCR. The paper's processing steps were these. The number of nucleated cells in each sample was estimated from the amplification of reference gene primers within the assay. Sequence reads were collapsed and filtered to measure the absolute abundance of every unique TCRbeta CDR3 rearrangement. For each sample, productive Simpson clonality was calculated as the square root of Simpson's diversity index across productive rearrangements. Held by TCRdb, this immuneACCESS table contains in-frame sequences only and omits some clones. Under half of the omission traces to an unresolved V gene where checked; the cause of the rest is unknown. V and J calls and clone size follow that table, whereas D and trimming were derived from the DNA. This sample holds some 130,000 clones; roughly 83% were observed only once. Of the sample, approximately 4.2% is held by the ten largest clones.

The clonotype comes from a woman aged 80 or over with acute or convalescent COVID-19. Sequencing was performed on peripheral blood. The rearrangement combines TRBV11-2 with TRBJ1-1, and perhaps TRBD1 as D gene, on 5 matching bases. The nucleotides are TGTGCCAGCAGCTCCGACAGGAACACTGAAGCTTTCTTT. This translates into CASSSDRNTEAFF. The reference TRBV11-2 and TRBJ1-1 proteins fill in what lies around the CDR3, so the full variable domain reads EAGVAQSPRYKIIEKRQSVAFWCNPISGHATLYWYQQILGQGPKLLIQFQNNGVVDDSQLPKDRFSAERLKGVDSTLKIQPAKLEDSAVYLCASSSDRNTEAFFGQGTRLTVV.